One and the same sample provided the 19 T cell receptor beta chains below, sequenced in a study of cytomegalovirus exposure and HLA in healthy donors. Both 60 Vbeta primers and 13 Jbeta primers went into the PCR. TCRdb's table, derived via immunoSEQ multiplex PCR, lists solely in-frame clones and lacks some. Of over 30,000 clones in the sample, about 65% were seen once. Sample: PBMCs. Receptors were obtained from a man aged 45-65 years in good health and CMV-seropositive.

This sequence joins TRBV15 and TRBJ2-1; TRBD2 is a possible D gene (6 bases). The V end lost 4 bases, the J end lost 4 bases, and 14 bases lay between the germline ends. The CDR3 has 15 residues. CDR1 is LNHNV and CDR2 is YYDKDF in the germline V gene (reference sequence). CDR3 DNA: TGTGCCACCAGCAACGGGAGCCGCTTTTACAATGAGCAGTTCTTC. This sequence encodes CATSNGSRFYNEQFF.

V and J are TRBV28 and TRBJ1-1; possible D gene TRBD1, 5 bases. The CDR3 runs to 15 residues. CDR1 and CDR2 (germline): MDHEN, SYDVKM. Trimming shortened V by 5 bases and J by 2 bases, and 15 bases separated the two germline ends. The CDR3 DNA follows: TGTGCCAGCAGTCAGTCATGGAGGGGAAACACTGAAGCTTTCTTT. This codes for CASSQSWRGNTEAFF.

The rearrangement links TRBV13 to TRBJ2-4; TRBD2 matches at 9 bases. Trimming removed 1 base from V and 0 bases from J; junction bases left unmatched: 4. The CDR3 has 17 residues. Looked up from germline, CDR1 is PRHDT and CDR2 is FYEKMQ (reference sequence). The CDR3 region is CASSLAQLAGAKNIQYF. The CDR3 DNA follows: TGTGCCAGCAGCTTAGCCCAACTAGCGGGAGCCAAAAACATTCAGTACTTC.

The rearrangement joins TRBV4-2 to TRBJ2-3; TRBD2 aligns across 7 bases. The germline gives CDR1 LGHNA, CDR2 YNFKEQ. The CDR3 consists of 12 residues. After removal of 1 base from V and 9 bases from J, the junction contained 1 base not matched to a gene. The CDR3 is CASSQGGGTQYF. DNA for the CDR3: TGTGCCAGCAGCCAAGGGGGAGGGACGCAGTATTTT.

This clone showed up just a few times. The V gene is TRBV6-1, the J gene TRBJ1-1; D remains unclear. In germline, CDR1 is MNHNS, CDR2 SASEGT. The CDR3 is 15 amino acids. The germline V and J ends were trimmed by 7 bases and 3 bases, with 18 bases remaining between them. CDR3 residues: CASNGLALGDTEAFF. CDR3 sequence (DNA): TGTGCCAGCAACGGATTAGCCCTCGGAGACACTGAAGCTTTCTTT.

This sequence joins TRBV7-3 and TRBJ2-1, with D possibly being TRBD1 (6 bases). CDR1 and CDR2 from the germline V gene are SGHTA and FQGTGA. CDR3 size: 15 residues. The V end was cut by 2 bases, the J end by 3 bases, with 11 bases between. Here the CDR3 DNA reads TGTGCCAGCAGCTTAGAGGGACAAGTCTACAATGAGCAGTTCTTC. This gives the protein CASSLEGQVYNEQFF.

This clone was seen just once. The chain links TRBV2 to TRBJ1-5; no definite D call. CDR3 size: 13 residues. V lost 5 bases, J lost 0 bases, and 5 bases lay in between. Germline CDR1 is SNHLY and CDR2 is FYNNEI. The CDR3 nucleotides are TGTGCCAGCAGTTTCAATAGCAATCAGCCCCAGCATTTT. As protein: CASSFNSNQPQHF.

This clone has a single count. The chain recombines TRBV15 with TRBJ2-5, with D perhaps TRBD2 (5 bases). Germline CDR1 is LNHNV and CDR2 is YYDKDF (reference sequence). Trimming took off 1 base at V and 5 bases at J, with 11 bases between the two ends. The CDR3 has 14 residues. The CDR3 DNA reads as TGTGCCACCAGCAGAGGGGCGGCGGGCGAGACCCAGTACTTC. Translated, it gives CATSRGAAGETQYF. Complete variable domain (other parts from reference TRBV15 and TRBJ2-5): DAMVIQNPRYQVTQFGKPVTLSCSQTLNHNVMYWYQQKSSQAPKLLFHYYDKDFNNEADTPDNFQSRRPNTSFCFLDIRSPGLGDTAMYLCATSRGAAGETQYFGPGTRLLVL.

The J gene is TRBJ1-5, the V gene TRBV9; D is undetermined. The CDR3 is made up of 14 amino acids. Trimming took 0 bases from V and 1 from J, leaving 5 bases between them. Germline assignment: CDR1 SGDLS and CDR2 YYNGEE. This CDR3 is CASSVGQSNQPQHF. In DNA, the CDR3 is TGTGCCAGCAGCGTAGGGCAAAGCAATCAGCCCCAGCATTTT.

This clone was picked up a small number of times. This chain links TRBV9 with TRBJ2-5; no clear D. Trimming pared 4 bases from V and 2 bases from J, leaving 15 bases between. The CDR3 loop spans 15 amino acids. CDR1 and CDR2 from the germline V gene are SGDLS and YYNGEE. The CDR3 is CASSLSVAPQETQYF. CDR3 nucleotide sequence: TGTGCCAGCAGCCTGAGTGTTGCTCCACAAGAGACCCAGTACTTC.

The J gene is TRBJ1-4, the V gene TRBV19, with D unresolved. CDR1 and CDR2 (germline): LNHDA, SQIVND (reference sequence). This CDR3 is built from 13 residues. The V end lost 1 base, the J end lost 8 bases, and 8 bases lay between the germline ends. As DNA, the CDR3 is TGTGCCAGTAGTATAGGTCCCAAAGAAAAACTGTTTTTT. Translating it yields CASSIGPKEKLFF.

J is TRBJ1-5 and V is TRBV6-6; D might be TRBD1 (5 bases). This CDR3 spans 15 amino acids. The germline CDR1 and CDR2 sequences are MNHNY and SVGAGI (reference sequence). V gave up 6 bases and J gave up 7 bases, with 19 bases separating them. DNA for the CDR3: TGTGCCAGCAGCCACCCTCTAGGGGCCGGGCAGCCCCAGCATTTT. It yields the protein CASSHPLGAGQPQHF.

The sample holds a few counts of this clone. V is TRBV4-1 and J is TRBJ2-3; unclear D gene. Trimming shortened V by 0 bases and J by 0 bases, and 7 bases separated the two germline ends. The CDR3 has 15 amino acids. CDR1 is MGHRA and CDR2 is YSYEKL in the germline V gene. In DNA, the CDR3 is TGCGCCAGCAGCCAAGACAGATCTAGCACAGATACGCAGTATTTT. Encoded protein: CASSQDRSSTDTQYF.

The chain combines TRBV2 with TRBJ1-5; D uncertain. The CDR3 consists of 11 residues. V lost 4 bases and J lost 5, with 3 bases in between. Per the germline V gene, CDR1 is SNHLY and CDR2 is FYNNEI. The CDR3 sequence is CASSADQPQHF. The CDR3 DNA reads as TGTGCCAGCAGTGCAGATCAGCCCCAGCATTTT.

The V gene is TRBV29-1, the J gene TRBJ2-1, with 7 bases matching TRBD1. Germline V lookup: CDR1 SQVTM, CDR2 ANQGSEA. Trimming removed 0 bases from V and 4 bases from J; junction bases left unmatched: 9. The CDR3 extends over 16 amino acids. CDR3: CSVEDSTGDRYNEQFF. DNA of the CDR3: TGCAGCGTTGAAGACAGCACAGGGGACCGTTACAATGAGCAGTTCTTC.

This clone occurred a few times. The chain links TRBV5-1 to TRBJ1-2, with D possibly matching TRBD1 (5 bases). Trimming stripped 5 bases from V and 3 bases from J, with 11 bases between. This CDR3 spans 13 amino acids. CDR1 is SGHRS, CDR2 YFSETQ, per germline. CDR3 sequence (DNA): TGCGCCAGCAGAACTGACAGCTACTATGGCTACACCTTC. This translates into CASRTDSYYGYTF.

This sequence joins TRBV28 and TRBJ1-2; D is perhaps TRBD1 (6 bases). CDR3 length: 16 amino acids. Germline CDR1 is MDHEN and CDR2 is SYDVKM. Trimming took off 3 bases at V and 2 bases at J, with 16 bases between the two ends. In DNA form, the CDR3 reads TGTGCCAGCAGTTTGGGGATCAGGGGCTACAACTATGGCTACACCTTC. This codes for CASSLGIRGYNYGYTF.

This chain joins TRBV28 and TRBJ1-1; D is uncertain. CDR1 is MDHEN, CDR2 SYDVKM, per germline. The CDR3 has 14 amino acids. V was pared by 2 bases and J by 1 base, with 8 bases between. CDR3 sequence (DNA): TGTGCCAGCAGTTTACAGGCGCGGAACACTGAAGCTTTCTTT. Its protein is CASSLQARNTEAFF. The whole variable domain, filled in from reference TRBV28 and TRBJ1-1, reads DVKVTQSSRYLVKRTGEKVFLECVQDMDHENMFWYRQDPGLGLRLIYFSYDVKMKEKGDIPEGYSVSREKKERFSLILESASTNQTSMYLCASSLQARNTEAFFGQGTRLTVV.

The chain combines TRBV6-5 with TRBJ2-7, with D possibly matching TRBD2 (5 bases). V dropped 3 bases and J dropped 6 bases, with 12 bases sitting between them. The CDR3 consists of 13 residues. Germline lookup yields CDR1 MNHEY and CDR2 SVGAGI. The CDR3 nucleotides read TGTGCCAGCAGTTATCGGCGCGGGCGCGAGCAGTACTTC. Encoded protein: CASSYRRGREQYF.